Listed here are 13 T cell receptor beta chains from one sample, sequenced in a study of blood T cell repertoires in COVID-19. Data came from immunoSEQ multiplex PCR; TCRdb stores just in-frame clones and leaves some out. The table includes approximately 150,000 clones, around four fifths detected once. Sequenced input: peripheral blood. The receptors were sampled from a man aged 70 or older who had recovered from COVID-19.

The chain links TRBV27 to TRBJ2-5, with D possibly being TRBD2 (6 bases). The CDR3 is 15 residues long. CDR1 MNHEY and CDR2 SMNVEV come from the germline V gene (reference sequence). V lost 3 bases and J lost 0, with 11 bases in between. Here the CDR3 DNA reads TGTGCCAGCAGTTTCTTGCGGGGCTACCAAGAGACCCAGTACTTC. Translation gives CASSFLRGYQETQYF.

The chain is built from TRBV5-1 and TRBJ2-7; possible D gene TRBD2, 7 bases. This CDR3 is 17 amino acids long. Germline CDR1 and CDR2: SGHRS and YFSETQ. The germline V and J ends were trimmed by 4 bases and 0 bases, with 20 bases remaining between them. The CDR3 DNA reads as TGCGCCAGCAGCCGTACCGGGACATCGGGAGGCTCCTACGAGCAGTACTTC. This gives the protein CASSRTGTSGGSYEQYF.

This clone has more than one count but fewer than ten. The genes are TRBV30 and TRBJ2-3; 10 nucleotides agree with TRBD2. Germline V lookup: CDR1 GTSNPN, CDR2 SVGIG (reference sequence). The CDR3 is made up of 13 amino acids. V lost 8 bases to trimming and J lost 4 bases; unmatched junction nucleotides: 6. The CDR3 DNA reads TGTGCCCTCGCTAGCGGGAGCGCAGATACGCAGTATTTT. It encodes CALASGSADTQYF.

The chain joins TRBV28 to TRBJ1-2; no firm D call. The V gene lost 2 bases and the J gene lost 3 bases, with 4 bases spanning the gap. There are 12 residues in the CDR3. Germline assignment: CDR1 MDHEN and CDR2 SYDVKM. The CDR3 region has the DNA TGTGCCAGCAGTTTAAGCGACTATGGCTACACCTTC. Residues: CASSLSDYGYTF.

The chain couples TRBV28 to TRBJ1-1, with 7 bases lining up with TRBD1. The V gene end was trimmed by 2 bases and the J gene end by 4 bases; junction bases not matched to a gene: 4. The CDR3 totals 14 residues. The V gene's germline CDR1 is MDHEN and CDR2 SYDVKM. In DNA form, the CDR3 reads TGTGCCAGCAGTTTAGGACAGGTGGGCACTGAAGCTTTCTTT. It is translated as CASSLGQVGTEAFF.

This clone showed up just once. As DNA, the CDR3 is TGTGCCACCAGTGGGGAGGAGAATGAGCAGTTCTTC. Protein product: CATSGEENEQFF. The chain employs TRBV24-1 and TRBJ2-1; perhaps TRBD2 as D (6 bases). CDR3 size: 12 residues. V lost 5 bases to trimming and J lost 7 bases, with 8 bases between them. CDR1 is KGHDR, CDR2 SFDVKD, per germline.

The V and J genes are TRBV7-3 and TRBJ2-5; D is uncertain. The CDR3 is 13 amino acids. Germline lookup yields CDR1 SGHTA and CDR2 FQGTGA. Trimming cost V 4 bases and J 1 base, with 7 bases left between them. The CDR3 bases are TGTGCCAGCAGCTCCCGTATCCAAGAGACCCAGTACTTC. The encoded protein is CASSSRIQETQYF. The variable domain in full, completed from reference TRBV7-3 and TRBJ2-5, reads GAGVSQTPSNKVTEKGKYVELRCDPISGHTALYWYRQSLGQGPEFLIYFQGTGAADDSGLPNDRFFAVRPEGSVSTLKIQRTERGDSAVYLCASSSRIQETQYFGPGTRLLVL.

The chain joins TRBV12-3 or TRBV12-4 to TRBJ2-5; TRBD1 is a possible D gene (5 bases). V dropped 1 base and J dropped 2 bases, with 5 bases sitting between them. The CDR3 consists of 13 residues. The DNA for the CDR3 is TGTGCCAGCAGTTTAGACAGGCAAGAGACCCAGTACTTC. Residues: CASSLDRQETQYF.

This chain connects TRBV9 to TRBJ2-1; 9 bases fit TRBD1. CDR3 length: 16 amino acids. The V and J ends lost 5 bases and 7 bases, in that order; junction bases with no gene match: 13. From germline, CDR1 is SGDLS and CDR2 YYNGEE. CDR3 sequence (DNA): TGTGCCAGCAGTGCCCGGGGGGACAGGGCGGTGAATGAGCAGTTCTTC. Translation: CASSARGDRAVNEQFF.

The CDR3 DNA reads TGTGCCAGCAGCTTAGGCCAGTTGAACACTGAAGCTTTCTTT. It translates to CASSLGQLNTEAFF. V usage is TRBV11-2 and J usage is TRBJ1-1; the D is unclear. Germline loops: CDR1 SGHAT, CDR2 FQNNGV. V lost 1 base, J lost 0 bases, and 6 bases lay in between. The CDR3 is 14 amino acids. The entire variable domain, with the rest obtained from reference TRBV11-2 and TRBJ1-1, is as follows: EAGVAQSPRYKIIEKRQSVAFWCNPISGHATLYWYQQILGQGPKLLIQFQNNGVVDDSQLPKDRFSAERLKGVDSTLKIQPAKLEDSAVYLCASSLGQLNTEAFFGQGTRLTVV.

CDR3 region: CASSIGGTGSSYEQYF. As DNA, the CDR3 is TGTGCCAGTAGTATAGGAGGGACAGGGTCCTCCTACGAGCAGTACTTC. The J gene is TRBJ2-7, the V gene TRBV19; 9 bases match TRBD1. V was pared by 1 base and J by 0 bases, with 4 bases of the junction left unmatched. The length of the CDR3 is 16 residues. CDR1 and CDR2 from the germline V gene are LNHDA and SQIVND (reference sequence). Full variable domain (outside the CDR3, taken from reference TRBV19 and TRBJ2-7): DGGITQSPKYLFRKEGQNVTLSCEQNLNHDAMYWYRQDPGQGLRLIYYSQIVNDFQKGDIAEGYSVSREKKESFPLTVTSAQKNPTAFYLCASSIGGTGSSYEQYFGPGTRLTVT.

The chain combines TRBV5-1 with TRBJ1-3, with 8 bases aligning to TRBD1. With 4 bases clipped from V and 0 bases from J, the junction kept 12 bases outside the gene matches. Germline CDR1 SGHRS, CDR2 YFSETQ. This CDR3 comprises 18 residues. Here the CDR3 reads CASSTDPTGVGSGNTIYF. CDR3 nucleotide sequence: TGCGCCAGCAGCACCGACCCGACAGGGGTTGGCTCTGGAAACACCATATATTTT.

V and J are TRBV5-1 and TRBJ2-7; 14 positions match TRBD2. Germline CDR1 is SGHRS and CDR2 is YFSETQ. Germline trimming cut 3 bases from V and 2 bases from J; bases unmatched to any gene: 4. The CDR3 length is 16 residues. The CDR3 DNA sequence: TGCGCCAGCAGCTCGGGACTAGCGGGAGTAGCCTACGAGCAGTACTTC. This translates into CASSSGLAGVAYEQYF.